This TCR beta chain was sequenced in a study of blood T cell repertoires in COVID-19. Study-level information: Sample material is recorded as cDNA or gDNA derived from T cells, B-cell-depleted T cells, or PBMCs.

The ends were cut back, 0 bases at V and 0 bases at J, with 17 bases in the middle. The CDR3 is made up of 19 amino acids. Germline V lookup: CDR1 MNHEY, CDR2 SVGEGT. Some clones are missing from TCRdb's copy, which holds only in-frame ones; the method was immunoSEQ multiplex PCR. The sample contains about 69,000 clones, 60% to 80% of which appear only once. The sequence was obtained from a human donor in a cohort sampled during active COVID-19. This rearrangement joins TRBV6-2 or TRBV6-3 to TRBJ1-4, with D tentatively TRBD1 (5 bases). Sample: peripheral blood. The CDR3: CASSYSRQPYGSTNEKLFF. In DNA, the CDR3 is TGTGCCAGCAGTTACTCGAGACAGCCGTATGGATCAACTAATGAAAAACTGTTTTTT.